The 2 T cell receptor beta chains below all came from one sample that was sequenced in a study of T cell repertoires in cytomegalovirus infection. TCRdb processed the reads anew with MiXCR; each CDR3 protein has one entry. This table has some 700,000 distinct CDR3 sequences, approximately 33% appearing once. Their antigen targets remain unknown. The sequencing used cultured PBMCs, collected from culture after CMV antigen stimulation. The receptors originated from a human donor in good health (CMV status not recorded). Some clones in this sample may be carry-over from other donors' samples.

The chain has TRBV12-3 or TRBV12-4 and TRBJ2-3; 11 nucleotides match TRBD2. V shed 5 bases and J 3 bases; nucleotides not matched to a gene: 10. The CDR3 totals 17 residues. This CDR3 reads CASSTNLLAGATDTQYF. CDR3 sequence (DNA): TGTGCCAGCAGTACGAACTTACTAGCGGGAGCAACAGATACGCAGTATTTT.

The chain employs TRBV11-2 and TRBJ2-2; D tentatively reads TRBD1 or TRBD2 (5 bases each). The CDR3 consists of 15 residues. The germline gives CDR1 SGHAT, CDR2 FQNNGV. The V gene lost 1 base and the J gene lost 6 bases, with 12 bases spanning the gap. CDR3 DNA sequence: TGTGCCAGCAGCTTAGTCCGGGGCTCGTCCGGGGAGCTGTTTTTT. This gives the protein CASSLVRGSSGELFF.